This T cell receptor (beta chain) was documented in a study of blood T cell repertoires in COVID-19. Background on the study: Donors in the United States, Italy and Spain gave samples during acute or convalescent COVID-19.

Here immunoSEQ multiplex PCR was the method, and the copy in TCRdb shows in-frame clones only, minus some. The data show 90,000 to 150,000 clones, more than 75% seen once. CDR3 length: 10 amino acids. Per the germline V gene, CDR1 is DFQATT and CDR2 is SNEGSKA (reference sequence). Trimming left V 3 bases short and J 3 bases short, with 3 bases between. This sequence joins TRBV20-1 and TRBJ2-7; D is unresolved. Sequencing used peripheral blood. The source of this sequence is a man aged 60 to 69 with acute or convalescent COVID-19. Here the CDR3 DNA reads TGCAGTGCTAGCGGCTACGAGCAGTACTTC. This translates into CSASGYEQYF.